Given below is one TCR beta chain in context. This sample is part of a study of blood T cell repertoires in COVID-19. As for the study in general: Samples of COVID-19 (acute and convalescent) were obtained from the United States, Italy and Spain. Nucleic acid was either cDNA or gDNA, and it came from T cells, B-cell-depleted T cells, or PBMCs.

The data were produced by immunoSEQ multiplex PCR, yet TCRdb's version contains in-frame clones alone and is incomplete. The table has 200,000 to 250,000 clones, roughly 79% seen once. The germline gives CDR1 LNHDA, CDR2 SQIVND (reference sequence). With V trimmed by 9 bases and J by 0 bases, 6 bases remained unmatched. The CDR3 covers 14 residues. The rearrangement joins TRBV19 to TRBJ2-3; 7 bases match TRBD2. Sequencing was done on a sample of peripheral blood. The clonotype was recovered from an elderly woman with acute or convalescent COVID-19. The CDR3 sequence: CASKTSSSTDTQYF. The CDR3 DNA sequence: TGTGCCAGCAAGACTAGCTCTAGCACAGATACGCAGTATTTT.